The rows below give T cell receptor beta chains drawn from one sample of a study of cytomegalovirus exposure and HLA in healthy donors. Here immunoSEQ multiplex PCR was the method, and the copy in TCRdb shows in-frame clones only, minus some. The sample holds 83,000 or so clones; about four fifths are singletons and the top ten take 1.5% to 2%. Specimen: PBMCs. The receptors originated from a woman aged 30 to 39 in good health and CMV-seronegative. The CDR3 runs from the conserved cysteine through the conserved F or W. D genes are given only for firm matches. Clone size, where shown, is once, few, many, or a class for clones that have expanded.

TRBJ2-3	.	TRBV28	15	TRBD2	TGTGCCAGCATTAATCGGACTAGCGGGAGGTATACGCAGTATTTT	CASINRTSGRYTQYF
TRBJ2-7	.	TRBV4-1	19	TRBD2	TGCGCCAGCAGCCTAAAAGCCCCCCCCCTAGCGGACGAAACCTACGAGCAGTACTTC	CASSLKAPPLADETYEQYF
TRBJ2-5	.	TRBV6-1	13	.	TGTGCCAGCAGTCCACTATACCAAGAGACCCAGTACTTC	CASSPLYQETQYF
TRBJ1-1	.	TRBV7-3	15	TRBD1	TGTGCCAGCAGCTCACAGACAGGGGGTTTCACTGAAGCTTTCTTT	CASSSQTGGFTEAFF
TRBJ2-5	.	TRBV6-6	16	.	TGTGCCAGCAGTTACGTAAGCAGGGGGGACCAAGAGACCCAGTACTTC	CASSYVSRGDQETQYF
TRBJ2-4	.	TRBV7-2	15	.	TGTGCCAGCAGCCTGGAGGGTTCCGGGGGAAACATTCAGTACTTC	CASSLEGSGGNIQYF
TRBJ1-3	few	TRBV5-5	15	.	TGTGCCAGCAGCCTACAGGCGGAACCTGGAAACACCATATATTTT	CASSLQAEPGNTIYF
TRBJ2-1	once	TRBV30	13	.	TGTGCCTGCCCGGAGCGGGCGGGACATGAGCAGTTCTTC	CACPERAGHEQFF
TRBJ2-1	.	TRBV9	15	.	TGTGCCAGCAGCGTTCGAGAGGGCATGTCCGATGAGCAGTTCTTC	CASSVREGMSDEQFF
TRBJ1-4	.	TRBV4-1	16	.	TGCGCCAGCAGCCAAGCGAGGGGGGGCCCTAATGAAAAACTGTTTTTT	CASSQARGGPNEKLFF
TRBJ2-3	.	TRBV4-3	13	.	TGCGCCAGCAGCCAGGGAGCCACAGATACGCAGTATTTT	CASSQGATDTQYF
TRBJ2-1	.	TRBV5-1	17	TRBD2	TGCGCCAGCAGCTCCGGCTTAGCGGGAGCATCCTACAATGAGCAGTTCTTC	CASSSGLAGASYNEQFF
TRBJ2-5	.	TRBV19	12	.	TGTGCCAGTAGTGCCCCAGGTTTAGCGCAGTACTTC	CASSAPGLAQYF
TRBJ1-5	.	TRBV5-6	17	.	TGTGCCAGCAGCTTGCTTGGTTCATCGGCGGGCAATCAGCCCCAGCATTTT	CASSLLGSSAGNQPQHF
TRBJ1-6	.	TRBV27	15	.	TGTGCCAGCACTGTGGAGACTAGGGGTAATTCACCCCTCCACTTT	CASTVETRGNSPLHF
TRBJ2-1	.	TRBV9	14	.	TGTGCCAGCAGCGTAGTTGGAGCCTACAATGAGCAGTTCTTC	CASSVVGAYNEQFF
TRBJ1-5	.	TRBV28	12	.	TGTGCCAGCAGTTCACGGAATCAGCCCCAGCATTTT	CASSSRNQPQHF
TRBJ1-5	once	TRBV5-1	13	.	TGCGCCAGCAGCTTGGCCGGGGATCAGCCCCAGCATTTT	CASSLAGDQPQHF
TRBJ2-5	.	TRBV28	14	TRBD2	TGCGGATCAAGTTCGACTAGCGAGGTAGAGACCCAGTACTTC	CGSSSTSEVETQYF
TRBJ1-5	few	TRBV28	13	.	TGTGCCAGCAGTTTATCAGGGGTTCAGCCCCAGCATTTT	CASSLSGVQPQHF
TRBJ2-5	.	TRBV10-3	13	.	TGTGCCATCAGGACGCGGCCCAAAGAGACCCAGTACTTC	CAIRTRPKETQYF
TRBJ1-2	.	TRBV29-1	14	TRBD1	TGCAGCGGGAGAGGGGGCTCAGTGCACTATGGCTACACCTTC	CSGRGGSVHYGYTF
TRBJ1-1	few	TRBV19	15	.	TGTGCCAGTAGTACTTCCCCCGGTGGGAACACTGAAGCTTTCTTT	CASSTSPGGNTEAFF
TRBJ1-4	.	TRBV7-8	15	TRBD1	TGTGCCAGCAGCACCCCGACAGGGTTGGATGAAAAACTGTTTTTT	CASSTPTGLDEKLFF
TRBJ2-7	.	TRBV5-1	13	TRBD2	TGCGCCAGCCGCCGGACTAGCGAAGTCGAGCAGTACTTC	CASRRTSEVEQYF
TRBJ1-1	.	TRBV21-1	15	.	TGTGCCAGCAGCCGCCGACAGAGGATAAACACTGAAGCTTTCTTT	CASSRRQRINTEAFF
TRBJ1-1	.	TRBV7-8	15	.	TGTGCCAGCAGCTTAGGTCGCACTTTGAACACTGAAGCTTTCTTT	CASSLGRTLNTEAFF
TRBJ1-4	.	TRBV27	13	.	TGTGCCAGCAGTGATATTACCTCGACTCAACTGTTTTTT	CASSDITSTQLFF
TRBJ2-3	.	TRBV5-4	16	TRBD1	TGTGCCAGCAGCAAACCGGGACAGGGGGCGACTGATACGCAGTATTTT	CASSKPGQGATDTQYF
TRBJ2-1	.	TRBV27	15	TRBD2	TGTGCCAGCAGTTTAGGGACTAGCGGGGGCAATGAGCAGTTCTTC	CASSLGTSGGNEQFF
TRBJ1-5	.	TRBV4-1	15	TRBD1	TGCGCCAGCAGCCCAGAGACAGGGGGAAATCAGCCCCAGCATTTT	CASSPETGGNQPQHF
TRBJ1-1	.	TRBV5-1	17	.	TGCGCCAGCAGCCCAGGGGCTTTGCCAGGGGAGAACACTGAAGCTTTCTTT	CASSPGALPGENTEAFF
TRBJ2-7	.	TRBV19	14	TRBD2	TGTGCCAGTAGTACCGGACTAGCGGCCCTCGAGCAGTACTTC	CASSTGLAALEQYF
TRBJ2-2	.	TRBV30	13	.	TGTGCCTGGAAGGAGGCGGGACAGAGGTGGCTGTTTTTT	CAWKEAGQRWLFF
TRBJ2-7	.	TRBV7-9	14	TRBD2	TGTGCCACCGGGACCGGACTAGCGGCATACGAGCAGTACTTC	CATGTGLAAYEQYF
TRBJ2-2	once	TRBV6-1	16	.	TGTGCCAGCAGTGAAGTGGGGGAGGACCCGACCGGGGAGCTGTTTTTT	CASSEVGEDPTGELFF
TRBJ1-2	.	TRBV19	15	.	TGTGCCAGTAGTGTAGGATCGGGGTTTAACTATGGCTACACCTTC	CASSVGSGFNYGYTF
TRBJ1-3	.	TRBV2	14	.	TGTGCCAGCAGTGAAGTGCGATCTGGAAACACCATATATTTT	CASSEVRSGNTIYF
TRBJ1-1	.	TRBV6-1	13	TRBD1	TGTGCCAGCAGTGTCGACAGGGGGACTGAAGCTTTCTTT	CASSVDRGTEAFF
TRBJ1-5	.	TRBV27	14	TRBD1	TGTGCCAGCAGCCCCAGGGGGCATAGTCAGCCCCAGCATTTT	CASSPRGHSQPQHF
TRBJ2-2	.	TRBV12-5	14	.	TGTGCTAGTGGTTTGGTACAGCAGGCCGGGGAGCTGTTTTTT	CASGLVQQAGELFF
TRBJ2-5	few	TRBV18	16	TRBD2	TGTGCCAGCTCCCGGTTTACGGGGGGTTACCAAGAGACCCAGTACTTC	CASSRFTGGYQETQYF
TRBJ2-7	.	TRBV11-3	12	.	TGTGCCAGCAGCTCAGGGCCCTACGAGCAGTACTTC	CASSSGPYEQYF
TRBJ2-7	.	TRBV10-2	12	TRBD1	TGCGCCAGCTCGAACAGGGGGAGCGAGCAGTACTTC	CASSNRGSEQYF
TRBJ2-2	.	TRBV9	16	TRBD1	TGTGCCAGCAGCAGACAGGGGGCGCGTAACACCGGGGAGCTGTTTTTT	CASSRQGARNTGELFF
TRBJ2-3	few	TRBV2	14	TRBD2	TGTGCCAGCAGGCGGACTAGCTCCACAGATACGCAGTATTTT	CASRRTSSTDTQYF
TRBJ1-2	.	TRBV10-2	14	.	TGCGCCAGCAGCCCGGACAATGGGTTGTATGGCTACACCTTC	CASSPDNGLYGYTF
TRBJ2-5	.	TRBV7-7	14	.	TGTGCTAGCAGCGGTCCCGCGGGAAGGGAGACCCAGTACTTC	CASSGPAGRETQYF
TRBJ2-7	.	TRBV7-2	17	TRBD2	TGTGCCAGCAGCCAAATAGCGGGATCGAGGCGGCCCTACGAGCAGTACTTC	CASSQIAGSRRPYEQYF
TRBJ2-7	once	TRBV23-1	16	TRBD1	TGCGCCAGCAGTCACGACCCCGGGACAGGGGACTACGAGCAGTACTTC	CASSHDPGTGDYEQYF
TRBJ2-3	.	TRBV25-1	16	TRBD1	TGTGCCAGCAGTGGCCCCACAGGGGTCGGCACGGATACGCAGTATTTT	CASSGPTGVGTDTQYF